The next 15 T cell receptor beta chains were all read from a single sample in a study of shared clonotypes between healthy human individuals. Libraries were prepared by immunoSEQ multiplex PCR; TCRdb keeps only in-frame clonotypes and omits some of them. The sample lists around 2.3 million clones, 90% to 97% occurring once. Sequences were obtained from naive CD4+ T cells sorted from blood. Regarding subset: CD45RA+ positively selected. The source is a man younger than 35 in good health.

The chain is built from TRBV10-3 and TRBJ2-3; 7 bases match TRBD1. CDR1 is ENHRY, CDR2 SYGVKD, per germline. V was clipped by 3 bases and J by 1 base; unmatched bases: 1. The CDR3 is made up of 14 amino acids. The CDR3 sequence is CAISDTGGTDTQYF. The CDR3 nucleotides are TGTGCCATCAGTGATACAGGGGGCACAGATACGCAGTATTTT.

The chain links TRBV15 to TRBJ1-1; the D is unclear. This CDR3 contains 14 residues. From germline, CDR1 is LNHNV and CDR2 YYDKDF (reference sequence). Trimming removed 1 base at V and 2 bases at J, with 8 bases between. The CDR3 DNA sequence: TGTGCCACCAGCAGAGTTAGCCCAAACACTGAAGCTTTCTTT. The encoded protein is CATSRVSPNTEAFF. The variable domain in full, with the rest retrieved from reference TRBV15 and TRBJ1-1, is DAMVIQNPRYQVTQFGKPVTLSCSQTLNHNVMYWYQQKSSQAPKLLFHYYDKDFNNEADTPDNFQSRRPNTSFCFLDIRSPGLGDTAMYLCATSRVSPNTEAFFGQGTRLTVV.

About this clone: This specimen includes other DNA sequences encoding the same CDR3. The CDR3 sequence is CASSSGQNTEAFF. CDR3 DNA: TGTGCCAGCAGTTCTGGGCAGAACACTGAAGCTTTCTTT. The rearrangement joins TRBV28 to TRBJ1-1; no firm D call. The length of the CDR3 is 13 residues. The germline CDR1 and CDR2 sequences are MDHEN and SYDVKM. V was trimmed by 4 bases and J by 1 base, leaving 7 bases between them.

CDR3 loop: CASSLSGWGQVNQPQHF. The CDR3 DNA sequence: TGTGCCAGCAGTTTATCAGGTTGGGGACAGGTCAATCAGCCCCAGCATTTT. The V gene is TRBV28, the J gene TRBJ1-5; 8 positions agree with TRBD1. Germline CDR1 and CDR2: MDHEN and SYDVKM. The CDR3 is made up of 17 amino acids. The J segment lost 3 bases and the V segment lost 1 base, leaving 8 bases of the junction unmatched.

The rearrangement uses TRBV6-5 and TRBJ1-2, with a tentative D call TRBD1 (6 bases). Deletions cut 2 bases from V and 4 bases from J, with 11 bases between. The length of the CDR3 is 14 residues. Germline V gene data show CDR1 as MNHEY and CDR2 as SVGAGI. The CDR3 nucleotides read TGTGCCAGCAGTTACAACAGGGAGGGCTATGGCTACACCTTC. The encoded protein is CASSYNREGYGYTF.

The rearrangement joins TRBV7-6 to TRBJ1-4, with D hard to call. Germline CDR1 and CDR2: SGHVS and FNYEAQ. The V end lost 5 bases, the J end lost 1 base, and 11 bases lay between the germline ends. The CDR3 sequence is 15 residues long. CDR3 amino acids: CASSGEGGTNEKLFF. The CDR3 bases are TGTGCCAGCAGCGGGGAGGGAGGAACTAATGAAAAACTGTTTTTT.

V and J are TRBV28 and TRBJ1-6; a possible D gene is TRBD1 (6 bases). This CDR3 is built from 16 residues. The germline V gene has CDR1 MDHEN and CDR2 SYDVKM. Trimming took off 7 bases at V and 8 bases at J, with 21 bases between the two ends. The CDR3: CASIFTRGGQHSPLHF. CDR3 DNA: TGTGCCAGCATATTCACCAGGGGCGGGCAACATTCACCCCTCCACTTT.

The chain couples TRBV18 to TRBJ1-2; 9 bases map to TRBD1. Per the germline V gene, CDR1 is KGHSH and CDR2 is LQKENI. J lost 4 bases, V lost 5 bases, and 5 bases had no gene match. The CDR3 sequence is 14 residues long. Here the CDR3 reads CASSSGQGGYGYTF. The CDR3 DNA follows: TGTGCCAGCTCATCGGGACAGGGCGGCTATGGCTACACCTTC.

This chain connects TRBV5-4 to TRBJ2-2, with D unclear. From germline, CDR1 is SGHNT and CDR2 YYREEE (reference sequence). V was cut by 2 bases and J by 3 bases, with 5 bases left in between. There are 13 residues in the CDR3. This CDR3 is CASSFTDTGELFF. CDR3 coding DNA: TGTGCCAGCAGCTTCACCGACACCGGGGAGCTGTTTTTT.

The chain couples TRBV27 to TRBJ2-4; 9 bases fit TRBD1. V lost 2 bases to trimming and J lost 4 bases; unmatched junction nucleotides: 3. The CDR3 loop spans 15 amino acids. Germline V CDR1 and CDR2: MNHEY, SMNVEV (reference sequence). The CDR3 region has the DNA TGTGCCAGCAGTTTAGCCGGGACAGGGAAAAACATTCAGTACTTC. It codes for CASSLAGTGKNIQYF.

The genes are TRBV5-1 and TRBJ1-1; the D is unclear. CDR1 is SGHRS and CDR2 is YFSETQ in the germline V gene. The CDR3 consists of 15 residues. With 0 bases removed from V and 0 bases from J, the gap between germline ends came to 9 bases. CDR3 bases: TGCGCCAGCAGCTTGGGCAGCCTTATGAACACTGAAGCTTTCTTT. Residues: CASSLGSLMNTEAFF.

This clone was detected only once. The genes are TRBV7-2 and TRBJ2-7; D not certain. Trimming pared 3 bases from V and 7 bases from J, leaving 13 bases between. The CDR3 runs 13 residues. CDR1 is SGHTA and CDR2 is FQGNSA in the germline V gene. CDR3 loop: CASSFSRVVEQYF. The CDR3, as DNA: TGTGCCAGCAGCTTTTCTAGGGTAGTTGAGCAGTACTTC.

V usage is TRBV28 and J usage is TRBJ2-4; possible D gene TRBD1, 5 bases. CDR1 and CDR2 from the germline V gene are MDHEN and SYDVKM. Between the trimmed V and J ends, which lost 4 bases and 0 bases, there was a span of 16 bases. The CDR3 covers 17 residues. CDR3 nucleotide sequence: TGTGCCAGCAGTTCCCCGACAGCGTCGATAGCCAAAAACATTCAGTACTTC. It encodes CASSSPTASIAKNIQYF.

DNA for the CDR3: TGTGCCAGCAGCCCCGAGACTAGCGGGAGACAGTACTTC. Translated: CASSPETSGRQYF. The chain is built from TRBV7-2 and TRBJ2-7, with 12 bases lining up with TRBD2. Germline V gene lookup returns CDR1 SGHTA and CDR2 FQGNSA. The CDR3 covers 13 residues. The V and J ends lost 5 bases and 10 bases, in that order; junction bases with no gene match: 6.

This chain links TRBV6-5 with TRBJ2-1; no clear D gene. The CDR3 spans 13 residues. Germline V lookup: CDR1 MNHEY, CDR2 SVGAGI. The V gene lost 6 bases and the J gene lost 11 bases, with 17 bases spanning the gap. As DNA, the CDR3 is TGTGCCAGCAGAACCCCGGGCTCCCCACAGCAGTTCTTC. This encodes CASRTPGSPQQFF.